The clone carrying this T cell receptor (beta chain) was recorded only once. CD45RO-negative, CCR7-selected cells formed the naive CD8 fraction, which excluded terminally differentiated effector memory CD45RA+ cells. The table came from immunoSEQ multiplex PCR; TCRdb's copy has only in-frame clones and leaves some out. This sample has 800,000 or so clones, with about 96% found just once. The data are from a study of shared clonotypes between healthy human individuals. V was cut by 5 bases and J by 4 bases, with 14 bases left in between. In germline, CDR1 is MDHEN, CDR2 SYDVKM. The CDR3 contains 15 residues.

The TCR was taken from a man aged 30-40 years in good health. The chain employs TRBV28 and TRBJ2-2; possible D gene TRBD1, 5 bases. Material for sequencing was naive CD8+ T cells sorted from blood. The DNA of the CDR3 is TGTGCCAGCAGTCCTTGGGGCAGATCCACCGGGGAGCTGTTTTTT. Amino acids: CASSPWGRSTGELFF.